The clone carrying this T cell receptor beta chain was detected once. This CDR3 is 17 amino acids long. CDR1 is SGHNT, CDR2 YYREEE, per germline (reference sequence). J was trimmed by 0 bases and V by 4 bases; bases with no gene match: 9. The table came from immunoSEQ multiplex PCR; TCRdb's copy has only in-frame clones and leaves some out. The profile covers a few hundred thousand clones, with 85% appearing a single time and around 20% taken by the ten largest. This specimen comes from a study of blood T cell repertoires in COVID-19. This clonotype was obtained from a man in his forties or fifties who had recovered from COVID-19. V gene TRBV5-4 combines with J gene TRBJ2-3; 9 bases agree with TRBD1. The sample taken for sequencing was PBMCs or T cells enriched from blood (not recorded which). In nucleotides, the CDR3 is TGTGCCAGCAGCCCTATGGGACAGGGACATAGCACAGATACGCAGTATTTT. Its protein is CASSPMGQGHSTDTQYF. The full variable domain, its missing parts supplied by reference TRBV5-4 and TRBJ2-3, is ETGVTQSPTHLIKTRGQQVTLRCSSQSGHNTVSWYQQALGQGPQFIFQYYREEENGRGNFPPRFSGLQFPNYSSELNVNALELDDSALYLCASSPMGQGHSTDTQYFGPGTRLTVL.